A selection of T cell receptor beta chains follows, all from one sample in a study of CD8 T cells in ankylosing spondylitis. TCRdb processed the 5' RACE reads anew with MiXCR; each CDR3 protein has one entry. The repertoire holds over 700,000 distinct CDR3 sequences, around 17% seen once, with around 19% in the top ten. Material: blood, either unsorted or a sorted T cell fraction (not recorded which). All receptors derive from a male donor with ankylosing spondylitis. Both conserved end residues are trimmed from each CDR3. Each record gives: V gene, CDR3 length, J gene, CDR3 protein.

TRBV14	14	TRBJ2-7	ASSQDISGMPYEQY
TRBV24-1	13	TRBJ2-2	ATSDAKKTTGELF
TRBV3-1	11	TRBJ2-5	ASSPSGTLTQY
TRBV12-3/TRBV12-4	13	TRBJ2-7	ASRGTSATPYEQY
TRBV2	12	TRBJ2-7	ASSEIRDNYEQY
TRBV27	16	TRBJ2-7	ASAILAGGGVGIYEQY
TRBV2	13	TRBJ1-1	ASSVQGTMNTEAF
TRBV5-1	10	TRBJ2-1	ASSYVYNEQF
TRBV5-6	13	TRBJ1-4	ASSQPRQPNEKLF
TRBV29-1	11	TRBJ2-5	SVEGIWVETQY
TRBV4-2	17	TRBJ2-3	ASSLRTSGSLSLTDTQY
TRBV3-1	13	TRBJ1-4	ASSQGEDGDEKLF
TRBV10-3	16	TRBJ2-7	AISESGVPSGAVYEQY
TRBV7-9	14	TRBJ2-3	ASSYGGSGGTDTQY
TRBV12-3/TRBV12-4	11	TRBJ2-7	ASSWTGGYEQY
TRBV9	13	TRBJ2-1	ASSALAGDYNEQF
TRBV12-3/TRBV12-4	11	TRBJ2-5	ASRGRLPETQY
TRBV27	15	TRBJ2-2	ASKFLAELTNTGELF
TRBV12-3/TRBV12-4	11	TRBJ2-4	ASSTGDRSTQY
TRBV9	9	TRBJ2-1	ASSVDTEQF